This TCR beta chain was sequenced in a study of metastatic and nonmetastatic thyroid tumors. TCRdb used MiXCR to call clones anew from the PCR reads. The sample lists about 21,000 clones, about 30% occurring once. The CDR3 consists of 13 residues. Trimming removed 5 bases from V and 9 bases from J; junction bases left unmatched: 7. The germline CDR1 and CDR2 sequences are SGHAT and FQNNGV. All patients were untreated before thyroid surgery. The TCR sequence derives from a male donor with papillary thyroid cancer or a benign thyroid nodule (not recorded which). Some clones in this sample may be carry-over from other donors' samples. The sequenced sample consisted of tumor tissue. The chain links TRBV11-2 to TRBJ2-1; 7 bases match TRBD1. In DNA, the CDR3 is TGTGCCAGCAGCCAAGGGACAGTCAGTGAGCAGTTCTTC. Amino acids: CASSQGTVSEQFF.